A selection of T cell receptor beta chains follows, all from one sample in a study of T cells in Graves' hyperthyroidism and ophthalmopathy. Using its own MiXCR run on the multiplex PCR reads, TCRdb lists one record per CDR3 protein. The sample has tens of thousands of distinct CDR3 sequences, 54% seen once. The sequenced sample was peripheral blood or thyroid tissue (not recorded which). Every receptor here comes from a man aged 18 to 29 with Graves' hyperthyroidism. Each CDR3 is given with its conserved first and last residue. The D gene is left open where the match is weak. Clone size is shown for a subset of rows, as once, few, many or a class of expanded clone.

DNA	CDR3	V	J	size	D
TGTGCCAGCAGTTCGGGACAGGGTGCAGATACGCAGTATTTT	CASSSGQGADTQYF	TRBV6-2/TRBV6-3	TRBJ2-3	many	TRBD1
TGCAGCTCACAGGGGGGGAACACTGAAGCTTTCTTT	CSSQGGNTEAFF	TRBV29-1	TRBJ1-1	many	TRBD1
TGTGCCAGCAGCCTCTGGAACACTGAAGCTTTCTTT	CASSLWNTEAFF	TRBV15	TRBJ1-1	NA	NA
TGTGCCAGCAGCTTAAGCTGGCAAGAGACCCAGTACTTC	CASSLSWQETQYF	TRBV7-3	TRBJ2-5	few	NA
TGTGCCAGTACCCCAGTTTTTTCCCCGGGGGAGCTGTTTTTT	CASTPVFSPGELFF	TRBV19	TRBJ2-2	many	NA
TGTGCCAGCAGAAACAGGGGGCGCCAGCCCCAGCATTTT	CASRNRGRQPQHF	TRBV16	TRBJ1-5	NA	TRBD1
TGTGCCATCAGATCTCAGGGGGTTGGCTACACCTTC	CAIRSQGVGYTF	TRBV10-3	TRBJ1-2	NA	TRBD1
TGTGCCAGCAGCACCGGTGGCGAGCAGTACTTC	CASSTGGEQYF	TRBV7-8	TRBJ2-7	NA	NA
TGCAGCGTTGCGGGGCAGGGGACCTTCACTGAAGCTTTCTTT	CSVAGQGTFTEAFF	TRBV29-1	TRBJ1-1	NA	NA
TGTGCCATCAGGGACTGGGATTCGAATTCACCCCTCCACTTT	CAIRDWDSNSPLHF	TRBV10-3	TRBJ1-6	NA	NA
TGTGCCAGCAGCAGGGCGGGACTAAACTACGAGCAGTACTTC	CASSRAGLNYEQYF	TRBV7-8	TRBJ2-7	NA	TRBD2
TGTGCCACCAGCAGAGAACGAAGGGCCGGGGAGCTGTTTTTT	CATSRERRAGELFF	TRBV15	TRBJ2-2	NA	NA
TGTGCCACCAGTGAGGAAGACAGGGATTATCAGCCCCAGCATTTT	CATSEEDRDYQPQHF	TRBV24-1	TRBJ1-5	NA	TRBD1
TGTGCCAGCAGCCCCGAGGGACAGGGCTACGAGCAGCACTTC	CASSPEGQGYEQHF	TRBV5-1	TRBJ2-7	NA	TRBD1
TGCGCCAGCACCGAGACAGTGCTCGGGGAGCAGTACTTC	CASTETVLGEQYF	TRBV10-2	TRBJ2-7	many	NA
TGCAGTGCCTTCCCCTCTGGGTCCAACGCCCTGACTTTC	CSAFPSGSNALTF	TRBV20-1	TRBJ2-6	once	NA
TGTGCCAGCAGCTTAGCCGGGACAGGCGCAAGACCCAATCAGCCCCAGCATTTT	CASSLAGTGARPNQPQHF	TRBV7-2	TRBJ1-5	many	TRBD1
TGTGCCAGCTCACTGACAGCAACTAATGAAGAACTGTTTTTT	CASSLTATNEELFF	TRBV18	TRBJ1-4	NA	NA
TGCAGTGTGCGGACTAGCGGGAGGATGGGTTACGAGCAGTACTTC	CSVRTSGRMGYEQYF	TRBV20-1	TRBJ2-7	NA	TRBD2
TGCGCCAGCAGCTTCGGGACAGGGGGAAGGCAGTACTTC	CASSFGTGGRQYF	TRBV5-1	TRBJ2-7	NA	TRBD1
TGTGCCTCGACCGACAGGTGGGAGACCCAGTACTTC	CASTDRWETQYF	TRBV19	TRBJ2-5	many	NA
TGTGCCAGCAGTGAATACGGCGGCGGAGATGGCTACACCTTC	CASSEYGGGDGYTF	TRBV5-5	TRBJ1-2	NA	NA
TGCGCCAGCAGCCAAGATACGGTGAACACTGAAGCTTTCTTT	CASSQDTVNTEAFF	TRBV4-1	TRBJ1-1	many	NA
TGTGCCAGTAGTATAAGGACTGGTTCACCCCTCCACTTT	CASSIRTGSPLHF	TRBV19	TRBJ1-6	many	NA
TGTGCCAGCAGCTTATCGGGGTTGTACGAGCAGTACTTC	CASSLSGLYEQYF	TRBV7-9	TRBJ2-7	NA	NA
TGTGCCAGTAGAGACCAGATGGGGCTGCGTGGGGCCAACGTCCTGACTTTC	CASRDQMGLRGANVLTF	TRBV19	TRBJ2-6	NA	NA
TGTGCCAGCAGTTTTCGTATCGGGACTAGCTCTGGGGCCAACGTCCTGACTTTC	CASSFRIGTSSGANVLTF	TRBV28	TRBJ2-6	many	TRBD2
TGCAGCGTTCAAAAGGTCCCTTTGGGACAGCGCACTGAAGCTTTCTTT	CSVQKVPLGQRTEAFF	TRBV29-1	TRBJ1-1	NA	TRBD1
TGCGCCAGCAGCCAAGATCTGGTGGGGGGCTATGGCGGGGAGCTGTTTTTT	CASSQDLVGGYGGELFF	TRBV4-3	TRBJ2-2	many	NA
TGTGCCAGCAGTTTACGCCCTCTTGGGACTAGCGGGAGTCGGGGCACAGATACGCAGTATTTT	CASSLRPLGTSGSRGTDTQYF	TRBV12-3/TRBV12-4	TRBJ2-3	NA	TRBD2
TGCAGCCCTAATCCCAGGGGGTCCTACAATGAGCAGTTCTTC	CSPNPRGSYNEQFF	TRBV29-1	TRBJ2-1	many	TRBD1
TGTGCCATCACCACGGAAGGCGGCTATGGCTACACCTTC	CAITTEGGYGYTF	TRBV10-3	TRBJ1-2	NA	NA
TGTGCCACCAGCAGCGCAGGGCATAATTCACCCCTCCACTTT	CATSSAGHNSPLHF	TRBV15	TRBJ1-6	NA	NA
TGTGCCAGCAGACAGAGGGGAAATGAAAAACTGTTTTTT	CASRQRGNEKLFF	TRBV9	TRBJ1-4	NA	NA
TGCAGTGCTAGAGACGGAGGACTAGCGGGGGCCCTAGAGACCCAGTACTTC	CSARDGGLAGALETQYF	TRBV20-1	TRBJ2-5	many	TRBD2
TGTGCCAGCAGCACCGGGACACGGAACACTGAAGCTTTCTTT	CASSTGTRNTEAFF	TRBV7-9	TRBJ1-1	many	NA
TGTGCCAGCATGGTTAGTGGCAATCAGCCCCAGTACTTC	CASMVSGNQPQYF	TRBV2	TRBJ2-5	NA	NA
TGTGCCAGCAGCTTAGATGCGAACACTGAAGCTTTCTTT	CASSLDANTEAFF	TRBV7-8	TRBJ1-1	many	NA
TGCAGTCCCGTGCAAACGACAGGGGGCTATTCACCCCTCCACTTT	CSPVQTTGGYSPLHF	TRBV20-1	TRBJ1-6	NA	TRBD1
TGTGCCAGCGTCGATCAGGGGCAAGAGACCCAGTACTTC	CASVDQGQETQYF	TRBV2	TRBJ2-5	NA	NA
TGTGCCAGCAGCTTAGGAGTGGGGGCAGGAGCTTTCTTT	CASSLGVGAGAFF	TRBV7-8	TRBJ1-1	NA	NA
TGCAGTGCTGACAGGGGGCTGAGTGAAAAACTGTTTTTT	CSADRGLSEKLFF	TRBV20-1	TRBJ1-4	many	TRBD1
TGTGCCAGCCGGGACAGGGTCATGAACACTGAAGCTTTCTTT	CASRDRVMNTEAFF	TRBV10-3	TRBJ1-1	NA	TRBD1
TGTGCCACCCCTTCGACAGGGAACTATGGCTACACCTTC	CATPSTGNYGYTF	TRBV7-2	TRBJ1-2	NA	TRBD1
TGTGCCAGCAGTGGGACAGGATCCTATGGCTACACCTTC	CASSGTGSYGYTF	TRBV12-3/TRBV12-4	TRBJ1-2	NA	TRBD1
TGCAGTGCTAGAGATTTGGGGGATTCACCCCTCCACTTT	CSARDLGDSPLHF	TRBV20-1	TRBJ1-6	NA	NA
TGCAGTGCTCCCACGGGGGCAGTAGCTCTCTTT	CSAPTGAVALF	TRBV20-1	TRBJ1-1	NA	NA